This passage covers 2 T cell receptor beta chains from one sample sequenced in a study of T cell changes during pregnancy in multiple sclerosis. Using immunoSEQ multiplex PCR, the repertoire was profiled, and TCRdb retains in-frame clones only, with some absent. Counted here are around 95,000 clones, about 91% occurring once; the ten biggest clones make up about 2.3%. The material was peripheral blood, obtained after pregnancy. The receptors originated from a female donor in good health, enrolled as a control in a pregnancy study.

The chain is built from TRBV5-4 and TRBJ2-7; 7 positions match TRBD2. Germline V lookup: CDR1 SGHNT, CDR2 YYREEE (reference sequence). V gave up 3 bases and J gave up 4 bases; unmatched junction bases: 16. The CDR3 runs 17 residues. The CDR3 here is CASSWGVEGGPNYEQYF. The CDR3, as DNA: TGTGCCAGCAGCTGGGGAGTCGAGGGAGGGCCAAATTACGAGCAGTACTTC.

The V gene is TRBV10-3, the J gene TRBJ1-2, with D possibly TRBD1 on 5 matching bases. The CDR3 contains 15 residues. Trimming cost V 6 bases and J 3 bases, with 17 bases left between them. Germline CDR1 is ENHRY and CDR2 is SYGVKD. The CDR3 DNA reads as TGTGCCATCAGGAAAAGTGGGGCACCGCACTATGGCTACACCTTC. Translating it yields CAIRKSGAPHYGYTF.